This passage covers 16 T cell receptor beta chains from one sample sequenced in a study of blood T cell repertoires in COVID-19. TCRdb's copy holds only in-frame clones and misses some; the assay was immunoSEQ multiplex PCR. The sample contains around 280,000 clones, around 92% of which appear only once. Material: peripheral blood. The origin of the receptors is a woman in her twenties or thirties with COVID-19, enrolled during active disease.

The CDR3 nucleotides read TGTGCCAGCAGCTGGGGCAGCGTCAATGAGCAGTTCTTC. Protein: CASSWGSVNEQFF. V is TRBV27 and J is TRBJ2-1; perhaps TRBD1 as D (5 bases). V was trimmed by 6 bases and J by 6 bases, leaving 12 bases between them. Looked up from germline, CDR1 is MNHEY and CDR2 is SMNVEV (reference sequence). The CDR3 has 13 residues.

V usage is TRBV13 and J usage is TRBJ2-4; D possibly corresponds to TRBD2 (5 bases). This CDR3 contains 16 residues. The germline gives CDR1 PRHDT, CDR2 FYEKMQ (reference sequence). Trimming left V 1 base short and J 0 bases short, with 10 bases between. As DNA, the CDR3 is TGTGCCAGCAGCTTAGTTCTAGCAGTAGCCAAAAACATTCAGTACTTC. Encoded protein: CASSLVLAVAKNIQYF. Full variable domain (rest looked up from reference TRBV13 and TRBJ2-4): AAGVIQSPRHLIKEKRETATLKCYPIPRHDTVYWYQQGPGQDPQFLISFYEKMQSDKGSIPDRFSAQQFSDYHSELNMSSLELGDSALYFCASSLVLAVAKNIQYFGAGTRLSVL.

This clone was counted between two and nine times. The chain combines TRBV7-9 with TRBJ2-2; 12 bases align to TRBD2. CDR3 length: 19 amino acids. V shed 3 bases and J 1 base; nucleotides not matched to a gene: 9. Germline CDR1 and CDR2: SEHNR and FQNEAQ (reference sequence). The CDR3 loop reads CASSFPSSGGARNTGELFF. CDR3 in DNA: TGTGCCAGCAGCTTTCCGTCTAGCGGGGGGGCCCGGAACACCGGGGAGCTGTTTTTT.

V and J are TRBV28 and TRBJ1-2, with D perhaps TRBD1 (5 bases). Germline CDR1 is MDHEN and CDR2 is SYDVKM. The CDR3 is 12 residues long. V lost 4 bases to trimming and J lost 3 bases, with 6 bases between them. Here the CDR3 reads CASSSGYYGYTF. Here the CDR3 DNA reads TGTGCCAGCAGTTCAGGGTACTATGGCTACACCTTC.

The chain carries TRBV25-1 and TRBJ1-3; perhaps TRBD1 as D (5 bases). This CDR3 has 18 residues. Trimming cost V 2 bases and J 4 bases, with 21 bases left between them. Germline V gene sequence: CDR1 MGHDK, CDR2 SYGVNS. CDR3 in DNA: TGTGCCAGCAGTGAAGGAGGGGTGTGGGGGGGTGCGGGAAACACCATATATTTT. Translating gives CASSEGGVWGGAGNTIYF.

This clone was counted once. The gene calls are TRBV5-6 and TRBJ1-1; possibly TRBD1 for D (6 bases). This CDR3 is 15 amino acids long. The V end lost 4 bases, the J end lost 5 bases, and 18 bases lay between the germline ends. CDR1 and CDR2 (germline): SGHDT, YYEEEE. This CDR3 is CASSPWDTAWTEAFF. The CDR3 region has the DNA TGTGCCAGCAGCCCCTGGGACACGGCTTGGACTGAAGCTTTCTTT.

V is TRBV7-2 and J is TRBJ2-1; a weak D match, TRBD1 (5 bases). This CDR3 has 14 residues. CDR1 and CDR2 (germline): SGHTA, FQGNSA. The ends were cut back, 5 bases at V and 6 bases at J, with 14 bases in the middle. CDR3 sequence reads: CASSPDRQPNEQFF. Here the CDR3 DNA reads TGTGCCAGCAGCCCCGACCGACAGCCCAATGAGCAGTTCTTC. The complete variable domain, with remaining parts taken from reference TRBV7-2 and TRBJ2-1, reads GAGVSQSPSNKVTEKGKDVELRCDPISGHTALYWYRQSLGQGLEFLIYFQGNSAPDKSGLPSDRFSAERTGGSVSTLTIQRTQQEDSAVYLCASSPDRQPNEQFFGPGTRLTVL.

This rearrangement joins TRBV5-4 to TRBJ2-3, with D possibly being TRBD1 (5 bases). The germline V and J ends were trimmed by 1 base and 1 base, with 10 bases remaining between them. Germline V gene sequence: CDR1 SGHNT, CDR2 YYREEE (reference sequence). The CDR3 extends over 15 amino acids. CDR3: CASSLLQARTDTQYF. The CDR3 DNA follows: TGTGCCAGCAGCTTGTTACAGGCGCGCACAGATACGCAGTATTTT.

The chain is built from TRBV11-2 and TRBJ1-1; D gene ambiguous. This CDR3 comprises 17 residues. Germline V gene data show CDR1 as SGHAT and CDR2 as FQNNGV. The germline V and J ends were trimmed by 5 bases and 0 bases, with 19 bases remaining between them. Here the CDR3 DNA reads TGTGCCAGCAGCCCAGGCTCGATTCATTTAATGAACACTGAAGCTTTCTTT. Its translation: CASSPGSIHLMNTEAFF.

The sample holds a few counts of this clone. The chain recombines TRBV6-1 with TRBJ1-5; 7 bases align to TRBD1. There are 14 residues in the CDR3. V shed 1 base, J shed 5 bases, and the junction held 2 bases outside the gene matches. Germline CDR1 MNHNS, CDR2 SASEGT. Here the CDR3 reads CASSEEGAYQPQHF. The CDR3 coding sequence is TGTGCCAGCAGTGAAGAGGGGGCGTATCAGCCCCAGCATTTT.

V is TRBV29-1 and J is TRBJ1-2; a possible D gene is TRBD1 (6 bases). CDR3 length: 12 amino acids. Germline V gene data show CDR1 as SQVTM and CDR2 as ANQGSEA. With 7 bases removed from V and 8 bases from J, the gap between germline ends came to 17 bases. The CDR3 sequence is CSATGTLPGYTF. CDR3 bases: TGCAGCGCAACCGGGACACTCCCAGGCTACACCTTC. Drawing the rest from reference TRBV29-1 and TRBJ1-2, the complete variable domain is SAVISQKPSRDICQRGTSLTIQCQVDSQVTMMFWYRQQPGQSLTLIATANQGSEATYESGFVIDKFPISRPNLTFSTLTVSNMSPEDSSIYLCSATGTLPGYTFGSGTRLTVV.

V is TRBV7-9 and J is TRBJ2-2; no clear D gene. CDR1 is SEHNR and CDR2 is FQNEAQ in the germline V gene (reference sequence). This CDR3 is 13 amino acids long. V lost 2 bases and J 4 bases, leaving 5 bases between the germline ends. CDR3 sequence reads: CASSLRSTGELFF. The CDR3 DNA reads as TGTGCCAGCAGCTTAAGGAGCACCGGGGAGCTGTTTTTT.

In nucleotides, the CDR3 is TGTGCCAGCAGTTTAGGAGGGACAGGGGGCCAGTTCTTC. This codes for CASSLGGTGGQFF. The V gene is TRBV12-3 or TRBV12-4, the J gene TRBJ2-1; 12 bases map to TRBD1. The CDR3 sequence is 13 residues long. The ends lost 1 base at V and 13 bases at J; junction bases unmatched: 2.

V is TRBV5-6 and J is TRBJ2-7, with D perhaps TRBD2 (7 bases). The CDR3 is 16 amino acids. Trimming left V 4 bases short and J 5 bases short, with 22 bases between. CDR1 is SGHDT, CDR2 YYEEEE, per germline. CDR3 DNA: TGTGCCAGCAGCCGGGGGGCCCGGGACATCTTCCACGAGCAGTACTTC. Translation gives CASSRGARDIFHEQYF. Based on the CDR3 plus reference TRBV5-6 and TRBJ2-7, the full variable domain is DAGVTQSPTHLIKTRGQQVTLRCSPKSGHDTVSWYQQALGQGPQFIFQYYEEEERQRGNFPDRFSGHQFPNYSSELNVNALLLGDSALYLCASSRGARDIFHEQYFGPGTRLTVT.

The genes are TRBV6-5 and TRBJ1-1; TRBD1 aligns across 7 bases. After removal of 5 bases from V and 1 base from J, the junction contained 4 bases not matched to a gene. CDR1 MNHEY and CDR2 SVGAGI come from the germline V gene. There are 14 residues in the CDR3. CDR3: CASSRRQGNTEAFF. CDR3 sequence (DNA): TGTGCCAGCAGTAGACGACAGGGGAACACTGAAGCTTTCTTT.

V gene TRBV6-5 combines with J gene TRBJ1-4; 7 positions agree with TRBD1. Germline CDR1 and CDR2: MNHEY and SVGAGI. V gave up 10 bases and J gave up 7 bases; unmatched junction bases: 9. The CDR3 contains 13 residues. In DNA, the CDR3 is TGTGCCACCGGACTCAGGGGGGTTGAAAAACTGTTTTTT. Its translation: CATGLRGVEKLFF.